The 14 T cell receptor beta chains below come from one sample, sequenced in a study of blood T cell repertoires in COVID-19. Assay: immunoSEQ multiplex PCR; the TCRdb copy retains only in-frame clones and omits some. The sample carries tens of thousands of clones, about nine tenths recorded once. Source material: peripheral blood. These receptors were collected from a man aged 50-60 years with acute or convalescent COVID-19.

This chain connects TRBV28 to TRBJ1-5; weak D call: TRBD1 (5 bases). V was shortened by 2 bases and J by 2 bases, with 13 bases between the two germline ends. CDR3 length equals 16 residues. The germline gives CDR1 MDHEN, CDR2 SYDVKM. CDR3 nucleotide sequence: TGTGCCAGCAGTTTACCAGGGATGATAGGCAATCAGCCCCAGCATTTT. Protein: CASSLPGMIGNQPQHF.

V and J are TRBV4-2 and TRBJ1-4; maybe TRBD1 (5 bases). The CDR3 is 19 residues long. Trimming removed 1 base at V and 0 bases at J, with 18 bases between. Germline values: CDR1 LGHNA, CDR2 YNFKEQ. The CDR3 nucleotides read TGTGCCAGCAGCCAAGCTAGACTTTCCCCGGGGGCAACTAATGAAAAACTGTTTTTT. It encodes CASSQARLSPGATNEKLFF.

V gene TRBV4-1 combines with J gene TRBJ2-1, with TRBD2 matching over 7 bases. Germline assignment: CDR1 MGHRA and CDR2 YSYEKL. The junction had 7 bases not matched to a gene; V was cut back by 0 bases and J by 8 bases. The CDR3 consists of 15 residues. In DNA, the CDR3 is TGCGCCAGCAGCCAAGATCGGCGGGAGATGGATGAGCAGTTCTTC. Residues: CASSQDRREMDEQFF.

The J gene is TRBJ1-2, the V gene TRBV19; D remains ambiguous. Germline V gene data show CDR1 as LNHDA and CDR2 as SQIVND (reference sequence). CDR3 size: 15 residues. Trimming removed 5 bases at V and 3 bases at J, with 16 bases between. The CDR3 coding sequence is TGTGCCAGTAGTCCCCGCGGCGCATTGGACTATGGCTACACCTTC. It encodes CASSPRGALDYGYTF.

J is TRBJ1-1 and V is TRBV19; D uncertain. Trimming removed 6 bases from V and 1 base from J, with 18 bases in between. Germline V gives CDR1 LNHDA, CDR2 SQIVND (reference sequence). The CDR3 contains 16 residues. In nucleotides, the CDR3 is TGTGCCAGTAGCCACCAGGCTATGGTTGCGAACACTGAAGCTTTCTTT. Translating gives CASSHQAMVANTEAFF.

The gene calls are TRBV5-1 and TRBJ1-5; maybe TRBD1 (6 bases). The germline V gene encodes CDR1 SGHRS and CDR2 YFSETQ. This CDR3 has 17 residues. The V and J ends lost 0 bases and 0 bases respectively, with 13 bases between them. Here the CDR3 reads CASSLVAGVYSNQPQHF. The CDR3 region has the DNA TGCGCCAGCAGCTTGGTGGCAGGGGTATATAGCAATCAGCCCCAGCATTTT. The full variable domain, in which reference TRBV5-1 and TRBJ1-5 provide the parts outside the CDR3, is KAGVTQTPRYLIKTRGQQVTLSCSPISGHRSVSWYQQTPGQGLQFLFEYFSETQRNKGNFPGRFSGRQFSNSRSEMNVSTLELGDSALYLCASSLVAGVYSNQPQHFGDGTRLSIL.

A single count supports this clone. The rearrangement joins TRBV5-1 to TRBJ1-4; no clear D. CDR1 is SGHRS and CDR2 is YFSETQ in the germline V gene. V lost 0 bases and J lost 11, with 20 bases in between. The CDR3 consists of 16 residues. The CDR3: CASSLEVKGLGGKLFF. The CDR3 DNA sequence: TGCGCCAGCAGCTTGGAAGTTAAAGGCCTCGGAGGGAAACTGTTTTTT.

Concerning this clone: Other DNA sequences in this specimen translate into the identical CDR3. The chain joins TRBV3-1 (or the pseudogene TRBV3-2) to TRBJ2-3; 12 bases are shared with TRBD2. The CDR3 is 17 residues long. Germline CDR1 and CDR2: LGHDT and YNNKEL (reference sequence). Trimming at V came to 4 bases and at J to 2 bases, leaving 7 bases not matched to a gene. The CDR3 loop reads CASSRRLAGDSTDTQYF. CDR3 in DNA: TGTGCCAGCAGCCGTCGACTAGCGGGGGATTCCACAGATACGCAGTATTTT.

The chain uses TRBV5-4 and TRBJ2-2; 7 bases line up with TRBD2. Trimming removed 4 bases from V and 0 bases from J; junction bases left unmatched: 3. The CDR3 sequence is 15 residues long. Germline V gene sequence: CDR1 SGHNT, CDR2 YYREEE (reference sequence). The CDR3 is CASSDLAANTGELFF. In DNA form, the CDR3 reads TGTGCCAGCAGCGATCTAGCGGCGAACACCGGGGAGCTGTTTTTT.

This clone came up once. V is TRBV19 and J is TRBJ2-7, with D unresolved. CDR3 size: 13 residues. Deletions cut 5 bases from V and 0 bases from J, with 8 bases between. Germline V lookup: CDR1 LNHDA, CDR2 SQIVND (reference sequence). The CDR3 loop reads CASSFAVSYEQYF. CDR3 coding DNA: TGTGCCAGTAGTTTTGCAGTCTCCTACGAGCAGTACTTC.

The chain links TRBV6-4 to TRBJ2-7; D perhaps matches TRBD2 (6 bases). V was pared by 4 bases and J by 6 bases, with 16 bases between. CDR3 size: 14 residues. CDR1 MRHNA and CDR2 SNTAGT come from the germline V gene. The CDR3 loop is CASSAPVGDFEQYV. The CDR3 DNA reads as TGTGCCAGCAGTGCCCCCGTAGGGGACTTCGAGCAGTACGTC.

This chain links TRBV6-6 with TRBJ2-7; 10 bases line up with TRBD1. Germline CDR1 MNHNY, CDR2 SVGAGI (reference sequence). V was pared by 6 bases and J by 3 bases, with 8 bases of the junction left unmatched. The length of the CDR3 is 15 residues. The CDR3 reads CASSRQGAEFYEQYV. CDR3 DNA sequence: TGTGCCAGCAGCCGACAGGGGGCTGAATTCTACGAGCAGTACGTC.

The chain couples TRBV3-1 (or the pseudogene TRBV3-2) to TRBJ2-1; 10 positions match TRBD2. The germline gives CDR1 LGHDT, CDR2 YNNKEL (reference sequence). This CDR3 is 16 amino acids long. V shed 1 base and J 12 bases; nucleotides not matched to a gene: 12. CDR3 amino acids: CASSQGASSGRGRQFF. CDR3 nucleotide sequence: TGTGCCAGCAGCCAAGGGGCTTCTAGCGGGAGAGGTAGGCAGTTCTTC.

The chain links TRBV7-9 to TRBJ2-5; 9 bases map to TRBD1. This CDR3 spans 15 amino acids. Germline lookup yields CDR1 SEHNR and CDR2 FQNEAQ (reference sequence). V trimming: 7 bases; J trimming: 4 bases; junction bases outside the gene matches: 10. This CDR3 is CASTRGDRVGETQYF. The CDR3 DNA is TGTGCCAGCACTCGAGGGGACAGGGTGGGAGAGACCCAGTACTTC. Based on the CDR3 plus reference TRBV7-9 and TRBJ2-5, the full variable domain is DTGVSQNPRHKITKRGQNVTFRCDPISEHNRLYWYRQTLGQGPEFLTYFQNEAQLEKSRLLSDRFSAERPKGSFSTLEIQRTEQGDSAMYLCASTRGDRVGETQYFGPGTRLLVL.